A single sample is the source of the 18 T cell receptor beta chains below, sequenced in a study of blood T cell repertoires in COVID-19. The assay was immunoSEQ multiplex PCR, and TCRdb's table has in-frame clones only and misses some. The profile covers roughly 100,000 clones, with 85% to 90% appearing a single time and approximately 5.5% taken by the ten largest. Sequenced sample: peripheral blood. These TCRs come from a woman of 80 years or more with active COVID-19.

This clone was detected once. The CDR3 loop is CASSGAPDTEAFF. In nucleotides, the CDR3 is TGTGCCAGCAGCGGGGCGCCGGACACTGAAGCTTTCTTT. The V and J genes are TRBV11-3 and TRBJ1-1; maybe TRBD1 (5 bases). Germline V lookup: CDR1 SGHNT, CDR2 YENEEA. The V and J ends lost 5 bases and 3 bases respectively, with 10 bases between them. The CDR3 sequence is 13 residues long.

CDR3 in DNA: TGTGCCAGCAGCTCCAATAGCGGGAGCGGGGAGCTGTTTTTT. It yields the protein CASSSNSGSGELFF. The chain employs TRBV7-2 and TRBJ2-2; 9 nucleotides agree with TRBD2. This CDR3 comprises 14 residues. Trimming at V came to 4 bases and at J to 7 bases, leaving 4 bases not matched to a gene. Germline V CDR1 and CDR2: SGHTA, FQGNSA.

For the CDR3, the DNA is TGTGCCAGCAGTCCTCCCTTTGGGGCTAGCGGGAAAAAATCCTACGAGCAGTACTTC. Protein sequence: CASSPPFGASGKKSYEQYF. The chain has TRBV7-8 and TRBJ2-7, with 9 bases identical to TRBD2. CDR1 is SGHVS and CDR2 is FQNEAQ in the germline V gene. The V and J ends lost 6 bases and 1 base, in that order; junction bases with no gene match: 19. The CDR3 extends over 19 amino acids.

This clone was counted only a few times. This chain connects TRBV3-1 (or the pseudogene TRBV3-2) to TRBJ2-5, with 8 bases matching TRBD1. The CDR3 has 14 amino acids. Germline loops: CDR1 LGHDT, CDR2 YNNKEL (reference sequence). V lost 6 bases, J lost 5 bases, and 8 bases stayed unmatched. The CDR3: CASRAGGAAETQYF. The CDR3 DNA is TGTGCCAGCAGGGCAGGGGGCGCCGCGGAGACCCAGTACTTC.

The chain is built from TRBV7-9 and TRBJ2-3, with 8 bases identical to TRBD2. Germline-derived CDR1 and CDR2 are SEHNR and FQNEAQ (reference sequence). With 1 base clipped from V and 6 bases from J, the junction kept 12 bases outside the gene matches. The CDR3 covers 17 residues. The CDR3 DNA sequence: TGTGCCAGCAGCTTAGGAGAAGGCCGGGAGGGCCGTGATACGCAGTATTTT. This codes for CASSLGEGREGRDTQYF.

This CDR3 is CASGPGTGYEQYF. Here the CDR3 DNA reads TGTGCCAGCGGCCCCGGGACAGGCTACGAGCAGTACTTC. The V and J genes are TRBV6-5 and TRBJ2-7; 8 bases agree with TRBD1. Germline assignment: CDR1 MNHEY and CDR2 SVGAGI. The CDR3 is 13 residues long. V dropped 8 bases and J dropped 3; count of bases not matched to a gene: 6.

V is TRBV18 and J is TRBJ2-1; D remains unclear. Trimming stripped 2 bases from V and 5 bases from J, with 7 bases between. CDR1 is KGHSH and CDR2 is LQKENI in the germline V gene. The CDR3 contains 13 residues. The DNA of the CDR3 is TGTGCCAGCTCACCAGTGGCAGACAATGAGCAGTTCTTC. Its translation is CASSPVADNEQFF.

This chain links TRBV7-2 with TRBJ2-2; 9 nucleotides agree with TRBD1. The CDR3 covers 16 residues. V gave up 5 bases and J gave up 5 bases; unmatched junction bases: 9. Looked up from germline, CDR1 is SGHTA and CDR2 is FQGNSA. CDR3 amino acids: CASSTRTGARTGELFF. The CDR3 DNA reads TGTGCCAGCAGCACCCGGACAGGGGCGAGGACCGGGGAGCTGTTTTTT.

CDR3 coding DNA: TGTGCCAGCAGCCTTAGACAGGGGTCTGGAAACACCATATATTTT. Translation: CASSLRQGSGNTIYF. The chain joins TRBV7-2 to TRBJ1-3, with 8 bases that match TRBD1. With V trimmed by 5 bases and J by 1 base, 4 bases remained unmatched. The germline CDR1 and CDR2 sequences are SGHTA and FQGNSA. This CDR3 region has 15 residues.

This sequence joins TRBV5-6 and TRBJ2-3; 10 nucleotides match TRBD1. V was pared by 4 bases and J by 8 bases, with 7 bases of the junction left unmatched. Germline V gene data show CDR1 as SGHDT and CDR2 as YYEEEE. The CDR3 is 14 amino acids. The CDR3 DNA sequence: TGTGCCAGCAGCGCATCGACAGGGGGCTCTACGCAGTATTTT. Translating it yields CASSASTGGSTQYF.

The V gene is TRBV5-8, the J gene TRBJ1-1; D not certain. From germline, CDR1 is SGHTS and CDR2 YDEGEE. V was cut by 0 bases and J by 9 bases, with 6 bases left in between. This CDR3 comprises 11 residues. The CDR3 reads CASSLAGKAFF. The CDR3 DNA sequence: TGTGCCAGCAGCTTGGCGGGGAAAGCTTTCTTT. Variable domain in full (rest from reference TRBV5-8 and TRBJ1-1): EAGVTQSPTHLIKTRGQQATLRCSPISGHTSVYWYQQALGLGLQFLLWYDEGEERNRGNFPPRFSGRQFPNYSSELNVNALELEDSALYLCASSLAGKAFFGQGTRLTVV.

The V and J genes are TRBV28 and TRBJ2-5, with D possibly TRBD1 on 6 matching bases. Between the trimmed V and J ends, which lost 6 bases and 7 bases, there was a span of 9 bases. CDR3 length: 11 amino acids. CDR1 and CDR2 (germline): MDHEN, SYDVKM. The CDR3 region has the DNA TGTGCCAGCAGCCGCAGGGGGACCCAGTACTTC. This encodes CASSRRGTQYF.

The rearrangement uses TRBV7-9 and TRBJ2-6; D gene uncertain. The V gene lost 5 bases and the J gene lost 0 bases, with 8 bases spanning the gap. Per germline, CDR1 SEHNR and CDR2 FQNEAQ (reference sequence). This CDR3 is built from 15 residues. The CDR3: CASSAYYSGANVLTF. In DNA form, the CDR3 reads TGTGCCAGCAGCGCCTATTACTCTGGGGCCAACGTCCTGACTTTC.

The chain couples TRBV30 to TRBJ2-3; D gene unclear. This CDR3 has 12 residues. With 0 bases removed from V and 4 bases from J, the gap between germline ends came to 5 bases. Per the germline V gene, CDR1 is GTSNPN and CDR2 is SVGIG (reference sequence). CDR3 nucleotide sequence: TGTGCCTGGAGTGTACTGGCAGATACGCAGTATTTT. It yields the protein CAWSVLADTQYF.

This chain joins TRBV10-3 and TRBJ2-2; 11 nucleotides agree with TRBD2. Germline V gene sequence: CDR1 ENHRY, CDR2 SYGVKD. With 5 bases clipped from V and 3 bases from J, the junction kept 2 bases outside the gene matches. This CDR3 contains 15 residues. The DNA of the CDR3 is TGTGCCATCAGTCCGGGACTAGCGGACACCGGGGAGCTGTTTTTT. Its protein product is CAISPGLADTGELFF.

The chain combines TRBV28 with TRBJ2-1; 7 positions agree with TRBD2. Germline V gene sequence: CDR1 MDHEN, CDR2 SYDVKM. V lost 8 bases, J lost 2 bases, and 6 bases stayed unmatched. CDR3 length: 14 residues. In DNA, the CDR3 is TGTGCCAGCGGGGACTACAAGCCCTACAATGAGCAGTTCTTC. This translates into CASGDYKPYNEQFF.

This clone was seen only once. V usage is TRBV29-1 and J usage is TRBJ2-2, with D tentatively TRBD2 (6 bases). CDR1 and CDR2 from the germline V gene are SQVTM and ANQGSEA. The CDR3 loop spans 14 amino acids. V was trimmed by 6 bases and J by 2 bases, leaving 13 bases between them. In DNA form, the CDR3 reads TGCAGCGTGCATAGCGGAGCTAACACCGGGGAGCTGTTTTTT. The encoded protein is CSVHSGANTGELFF.

A single count supports this clone. This rearrangement joins TRBV5-1 to TRBJ1-3; 8 nucleotides match TRBD1. CDR3 length equals 15 residues. V lost 6 bases and J lost 2; bases outside the gene matches: 7. Germline lookup yields CDR1 SGHRS and CDR2 YFSETQ. Written as DNA, the CDR3 is TGCGCCAGCAAATCGTCGACAGGGGCTGGAAACACCATATATTTT. Its protein is CASKSSTGAGNTIYF.